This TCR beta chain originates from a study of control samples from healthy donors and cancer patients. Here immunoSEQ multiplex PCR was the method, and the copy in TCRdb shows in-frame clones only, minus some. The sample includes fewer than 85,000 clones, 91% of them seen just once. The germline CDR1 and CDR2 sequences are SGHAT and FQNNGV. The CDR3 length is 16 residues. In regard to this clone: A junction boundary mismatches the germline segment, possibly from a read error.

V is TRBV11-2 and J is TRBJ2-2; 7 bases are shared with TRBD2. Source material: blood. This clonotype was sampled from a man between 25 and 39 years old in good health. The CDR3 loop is CASSFRRAGIPRGAVF. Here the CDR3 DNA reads TGTGCCAGCAGCTTTCGTCGAGCGGGGATCCCCCGGGGAGCTGTTTTT.